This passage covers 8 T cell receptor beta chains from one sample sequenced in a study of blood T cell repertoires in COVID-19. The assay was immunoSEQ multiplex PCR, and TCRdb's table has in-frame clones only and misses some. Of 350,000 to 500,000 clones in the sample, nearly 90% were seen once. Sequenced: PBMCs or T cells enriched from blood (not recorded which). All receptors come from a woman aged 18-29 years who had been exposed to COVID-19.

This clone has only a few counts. The chain's CDR3 is CASSEAGINEQYF. CDR3 DNA sequence: TGCGCCAGCAGTGAGGCAGGGATCAACGAGCAGTACTTC. The rearrangement joins TRBV10-1 to TRBJ2-7, with D perhaps TRBD1 (5 bases). Trimming stripped 2 bases from V and 5 bases from J, with 10 bases between. This CDR3 has 13 residues. Germline lookup yields CDR1 WNHNN and CDR2 SYGVQD (reference sequence).

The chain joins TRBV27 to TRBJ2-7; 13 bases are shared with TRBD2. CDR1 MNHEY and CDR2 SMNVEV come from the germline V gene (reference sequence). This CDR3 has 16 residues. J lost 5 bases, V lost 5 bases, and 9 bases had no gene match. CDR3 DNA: TGTGCCAGCAGTCTCGTACTAGCGGGAGGGCCGGACGAGCAGTACTTC. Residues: CASSLVLAGGPDEQYF.

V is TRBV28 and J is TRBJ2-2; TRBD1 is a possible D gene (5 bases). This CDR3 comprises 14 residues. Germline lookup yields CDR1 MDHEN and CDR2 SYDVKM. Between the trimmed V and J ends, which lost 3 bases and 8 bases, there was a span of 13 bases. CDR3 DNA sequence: TGTGCCAGCAGTTTCCGGACAAGTCTGGGGGAGCTGTTTTTT. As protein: CASSFRTSLGELFF.

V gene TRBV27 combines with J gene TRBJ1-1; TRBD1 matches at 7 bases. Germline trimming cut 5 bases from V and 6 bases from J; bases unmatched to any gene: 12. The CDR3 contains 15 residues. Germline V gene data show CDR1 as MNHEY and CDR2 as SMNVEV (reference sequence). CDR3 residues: CASSQGQIYEAEAFF. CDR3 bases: TGTGCCAGCAGTCAGGGACAGATCTACGAGGCTGAAGCTTTCTTT.

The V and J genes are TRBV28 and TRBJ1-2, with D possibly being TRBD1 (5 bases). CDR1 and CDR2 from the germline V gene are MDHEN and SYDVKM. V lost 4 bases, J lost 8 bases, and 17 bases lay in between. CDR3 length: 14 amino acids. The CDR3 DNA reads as TGTGCCAGCAGTTCCATGGGGGGAATTCGGGGCTACACCTTC. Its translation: CASSSMGGIRGYTF.

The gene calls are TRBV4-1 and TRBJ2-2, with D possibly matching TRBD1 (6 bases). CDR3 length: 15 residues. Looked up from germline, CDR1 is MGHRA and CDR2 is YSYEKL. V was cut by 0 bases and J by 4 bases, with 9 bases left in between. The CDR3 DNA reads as TGCGCCAGCAGCCAAGAAGGACAGACCACCGGGGAGCTGTTTTTT. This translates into CASSQEGQTTGELFF.

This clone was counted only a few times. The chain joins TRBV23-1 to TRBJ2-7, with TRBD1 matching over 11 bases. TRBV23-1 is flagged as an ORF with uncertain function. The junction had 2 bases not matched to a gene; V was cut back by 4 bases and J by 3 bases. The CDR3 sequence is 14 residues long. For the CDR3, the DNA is TGCGCCAGCAGTCCCGGGACAGGGGGCTACGAGCAGTACTTC. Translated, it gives CASSPGTGGYEQYF.

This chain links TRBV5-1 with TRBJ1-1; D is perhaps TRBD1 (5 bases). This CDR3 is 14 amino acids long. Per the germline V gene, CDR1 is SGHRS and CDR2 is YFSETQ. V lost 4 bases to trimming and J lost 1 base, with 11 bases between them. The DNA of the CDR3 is TGCGCCAGCAGCGGCAGGGATACGAACACTGAAGCTTTCTTT. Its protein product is CASSGRDTNTEAFF.